This is a list of T cell receptor beta chains from one sample in a study of T cell responses to AZD1222 COVID-19 vaccine. Measured with immunoSEQ multiplex PCR; TCRdb has only the in-frame clones, and not every one. The sample shows about 150,000 clones, roughly 91% of them seen only once. The sequences come from peripheral blood, collected on day 0 of AZD1222 vaccination. These receptors originate from an adult in good health. CDR3s include the opening cysteine and the closing phenylalanine or tryptophan. The D gene is left open where the match is weak. Clone sizes are given selectively: once, few, many, or a class where the clone is expanded.

clone size: NA
V gene: TRBV11-2
J gene: TRBJ2-3
D gene: TRBD1
CDR3 DNA: TGTGCCAGCAGCTTAAGCACAGGGGCAGATACGCAGTATTTT
CDR3 protein: CASSLSTGADTQYF

clone size: once
V gene: TRBV25-1
J gene: TRBJ1-1
D gene: NA
CDR3 DNA: TGTGCCAGCAACGGAGAGGATCCTGAAGCTTTCTTT
CDR3 protein: CASNGEDPEAFF

clone size: NA
V gene: TRBV6-5
J gene: TRBJ2-7
D gene: NA
CDR3 DNA: TGTGCCAGCGTCGGTCGGTTCTACGAGCAGTACTTC
CDR3 protein: CASVGRFYEQYF

clone size: NA
V gene: TRBV25-1
J gene: TRBJ2-1
D gene: TRBD2
CDR3 DNA: TGTGCCAGCAGTGGCAGCGGGGGGGCCCATGAGCAGTTCTTC
CDR3 protein: CASSGSGGAHEQFF

clone size: once
V gene: TRBV27
J gene: TRBJ1-4
D gene: TRBD1
CDR3 DNA: TGTGCCAGCAGTCCCGGGACAGGGCTGGGTGGAGAAAAACTGTTTTTT
CDR3 protein: CASSPGTGLGGEKLFF

clone size: NA
V gene: TRBV2
J gene: TRBJ2-3
D gene: TRBD2
CDR3 DNA: TGTGCCAGCAGGACCGGGACTAGCGGCACAGATACGCAGTATTTT
CDR3 protein: CASRTGTSGTDTQYF

clone size: NA
V gene: TRBV23-1
J gene: TRBJ2-5
D gene: NA
CDR3 DNA: TGCGCCAGCAGTCAATCAAGGGGTTGGGAGACCCAGTACTTC
CDR3 protein: CASSQSRGWETQYF

clone size: NA
V gene: TRBV2
J gene: TRBJ2-3
D gene: NA
CDR3 DNA: TGTGCCAGCAGTGTCTACGCAGATACGCAGTATTTT
CDR3 protein: CASSVYADTQYF

clone size: NA
V gene: TRBV7-9
J gene: TRBJ2-1
D gene: NA
CDR3 DNA: TGTGCCAGCAGCTTAGGTCCCCCTGCTGAGGAGCAGTTCTTC
CDR3 protein: CASSLGPPAEEQFF

clone size: NA
V gene: TRBV6-5
J gene: TRBJ1-2
D gene: NA
CDR3 DNA: TGTGCCAGCTCGTTGGGGTCCTATGGCTACACCTTC
CDR3 protein: CASSLGSYGYTF

clone size: NA
V gene: TRBV5-1
J gene: TRBJ2-2
D gene: NA
CDR3 DNA: TGCGCCAGCAGCTCGGGGGGCACGAACACCGGGGAGCTGTTTTTT
CDR3 protein: CASSSGGTNTGELFF

clone size: NA
V gene: TRBV14
J gene: TRBJ1-1
D gene: NA
CDR3 DNA: TGTGCCAGCAGCCAAGATGAGTGGCGTGGGGGGAACACTGAAGCTTTCTTT
CDR3 protein: CASSQDEWRGGNTEAFF

clone size: NA
V gene: TRBV15
J gene: TRBJ1-1
D gene: NA
CDR3 DNA: TGTGCCACCAGCAGGGGCCGGCAGGCCATTCCATTGCTTGGAGCTTTCTTT
CDR3 protein: CATSRGRQAIPLLGAFF

clone size: NA
V gene: TRBV13
J gene: TRBJ1-1
D gene: NA
CDR3 DNA: TGTGCCACCACCCAGGGGAACACTGAAGCTTTCTTT
CDR3 protein: CATTQGNTEAFF

clone size: NA
V gene: TRBV5-4
J gene: TRBJ1-1
D gene: TRBD1
CDR3 DNA: TGTGCCAGCAGCCGCCCCGGGACAGGGCAGAACACTGAAGCTTTCTTT
CDR3 protein: CASSRPGTGQNTEAFF

clone size: NA
V gene: TRBV7-3
J gene: TRBJ1-1
D gene: NA
CDR3 DNA: TGTGCCAGCAGCTTGTCGGGACTTACGAACACTGAAGCTTTCTTT
CDR3 protein: CASSLSGLTNTEAFF

clone size: NA
V gene: TRBV5-1
J gene: TRBJ2-3
D gene: TRBD1
CDR3 DNA: TGCGCCAGCAGCGCCCGACAGGGTTCGTCAGATACGCAGTATTTT
CDR3 protein: CASSARQGSSDTQYF

clone size: NA
V gene: TRBV23-1
J gene: TRBJ1-5
D gene: TRBD1
CDR3 DNA: TGCGCCAGCAGTCAAACCTACAACGATGGACAGGGACAGTGGAATCAGCCCCAGCATTTT
CDR3 protein: CASSQTYNDGQGQWNQPQHF

clone size: NA
V gene: TRBV19
J gene: TRBJ2-4
D gene: NA
CDR3 DNA: TGTGCCAGTAGTATAGTCATTTTTTCCACGCTCAAAAACATTCAGTACTTC
CDR3 protein: CASSIVIFSTLKNIQYF

clone size: NA
V gene: TRBV7-2
J gene: TRBJ2-3
D gene: NA
CDR3 DNA: TGTGCCAGCAGCTTGGGGGGCCGTAGCACAGATACGCAGTATTTT
CDR3 protein: CASSLGGRSTDTQYF

clone size: NA
V gene: TRBV5-1
J gene: TRBJ1-1
D gene: NA
CDR3 DNA: TGCGCCAGCAGACAGGGTACGAACACTGAAGCTTTCTTT
CDR3 protein: CASRQGTNTEAFF

clone size: NA
V gene: TRBV11-3
J gene: TRBJ1-4
D gene: NA
CDR3 DNA: TGTGCCAGCAGCTTACATCTCAGGTATACTTTT
CDR3 protein: CASSLHLRYTF

clone size: NA
V gene: TRBV5-1
J gene: TRBJ2-1
D gene: NA
CDR3 DNA: TGCGCCAGCAGCTTGGTTACAGACAACAATGAGCAGTTCTTC
CDR3 protein: CASSLVTDNNEQFF

clone size: NA
V gene: TRBV6-1
J gene: TRBJ1-2
D gene: NA
CDR3 DNA: TGTGCCAGCAGTGAAACTCAGCACTATGGCTACACCTTC
CDR3 protein: CASSETQHYGYTF

clone size: NA
V gene: TRBV19
J gene: TRBJ1-5
D gene: TRBD1
CDR3 DNA: TGTGCCAGTATGTTCCGGGACAGGAGCAATCAGCCCCAGCATTTT
CDR3 protein: CASMFRDRSNQPQHF

clone size: NA
V gene: TRBV3-1/TRBV3-2
J gene: TRBJ2-5
D gene: TRBD2
CDR3 DNA: TGTGCCAGCAGCCAAAGTCCAGCGGGGGTGGAGACCCAGTACTTC
CDR3 protein: CASSQSPAGVETQYF

clone size: NA
V gene: TRBV5-1
J gene: TRBJ1-1
D gene: TRBD1
CDR3 DNA: TGCGCCAGCAGCCTCGGCCGACAGGGCCCCTACCCCGTTTTTCAATGGGCTTTCTTT
CDR3 protein: CASSLGRQGPYPVFQWAFF

clone size: NA
V gene: TRBV5-1
J gene: TRBJ1-1
D gene: NA
CDR3 DNA: TGCGCCAGCAGCTTGGATCGACCTATGGGGACTGAAGCTTTCTTT
CDR3 protein: CASSLDRPMGTEAFF

clone size: once
V gene: TRBV5-4
J gene: TRBJ1-5
D gene: NA
CDR3 DNA: TGTGCCAGCAGCTTGGGCAGCAATCAGCCCCAGCATTTT
CDR3 protein: CASSLGSNQPQHF

clone size: NA
V gene: TRBV7-9
J gene: TRBJ1-2
D gene: TRBD1
CDR3 DNA: TGTGCCAGCAGCCGACAGGGGGCGGATGGCTACACCTTC
CDR3 protein: CASSRQGADGYTF

clone size: NA
V gene: TRBV12-3/TRBV12-4
J gene: TRBJ1-1
D gene: NA
CDR3 DNA: TGTGCCAGCAGCCCCTTTAACACTGAAGCTTTCTTT
CDR3 protein: CASSPFNTEAFF

clone size: NA
V gene: TRBV10-3
J gene: TRBJ1-4
D gene: TRBD1
CDR3 DNA: TGTGCCATCAGTGAGCCGCAGACAGGGCCCGAAAAACTGTTTTTT
CDR3 protein: CAISEPQTGPEKLFF